A single sample gave rise to the 28 T cell receptor beta chains below, sequenced in a study of CD8+ T cells in alopecia areata. Once RNA had been extracted, it was reverse transcribed into cDNA to act as the sequencing template. This table comes from immunoSEQ multiplex PCR, and its TCRdb copy is limited to in-frame clones, with some not included. The sample contains approximately 59,000 clones, approximately 46% of which appear only once. The material was CD8+ T cells sorted from blood, obtained at week 0. These receptors were obtained from a human donor with alopecia areata.

The chain uses TRBV2 and TRBJ1-4; unclear D gene. The germline V and J ends were trimmed by 3 bases and 5 bases, with 4 bases remaining between them. This CDR3 spans 12 amino acids. The germline gives CDR1 SNHLY, CDR2 FYNNEI. CDR3 nucleotide sequence: TGTGCCAGCAGTGACCCGAATGAAAAACTGTTTTTT. The encoded protein is CASSDPNEKLFF.

This clone is classed as medium-sized (0.01 to 0.1%). The chain carries TRBV28 and TRBJ2-3, with D possibly TRBD1 on 5 matching bases. The germline gives CDR1 MDHEN, CDR2 SYDVKM. There are 16 residues in the CDR3. Between the trimmed V and J ends, which lost 6 bases and 3 bases, there was a span of 19 bases. CDR3 coding DNA: TGTGCCAGCAGCCTAACCTGGGGCAGGGCGACAGATACGCAGTATTTT. This translates into CASSLTWGRATDTQYF.

The chain carries TRBV27 and TRBJ2-3; 10 bases are shared with TRBD2. Germline CDR1 MNHEY, CDR2 SMNVEV (reference sequence). The V segment lost 5 bases and the J segment 4 bases; nucleotides outside the gene matches: 9. There are 16 residues in the CDR3. The CDR3: CASSLLGLAGADTQYF. The CDR3 nucleotides are TGTGCCAGCAGTCTTCTTGGGCTAGCGGGAGCAGATACGCAGTATTTT.

This clone appeared a single time. Mismatch with germline at one junction end may stem from a read error. The chain is built from TRBV15 and TRBJ2-3; D possibly corresponds to TRBD2 (6 bases). There are 22 residues in the CDR3. CDR1 LNHNV and CDR2 YYDKDF come from the germline V gene (reference sequence). CDR3: CATSRDTRGSYKVPTSTDTQCF. As DNA, the CDR3 is TGTGCCACCAGCAGAGACACCCGGGGTTCCTATAAGGTACCCACTAGCACAGATACGCAGTGTTTT.

The CDR3 nucleotides read TGTGCCTGGAGTTTGAATACAGGGGAATGGGAGACCCAGTACTTC. Amino acids: CAWSLNTGEWETQYF. The chain couples TRBV30 to TRBJ2-5; TRBD1 matches at 7 bases. CDR1 is GTSNPN, CDR2 SVGIG, per germline (reference sequence). With V trimmed by 2 bases and J by 5 bases, 11 bases remained unmatched. The CDR3 runs 15 residues.

V is TRBV21-1 and J is TRBJ2-2; TRBD2 is taken as the D call from the table, unchecked against the DNA. TRBV21-1 is described as a pseudogene. The CDR3 has 14 residues. This chain's CDR3 is CASRGLKNTGELFF. The CDR3 DNA reads TGTGCCAGCCGCGGGCTAAAGAACACCGGGGAGCTGTTTTTT.

This clone showed up just a few times. The V gene is TRBV29-1, the J gene TRBJ1-4, with D uncertain. This CDR3 has 13 amino acids. CDR1 SQVTM and CDR2 ANQGSEA come from the germline V gene. The V end lost 6 bases, the J end lost 0 bases, and 8 bases lay between the germline ends. Here the CDR3 DNA reads TGCAGCGTCGACACCGCAACTAATGAAAAACTGTTTTTT. This codes for CSVDTATNEKLFF.

This chain links TRBV11-2 with TRBJ2-3, with D uncertain. V shed 4 bases and J shed 5 bases, with 7 bases lying between them. This CDR3 has 12 amino acids. The V gene's germline CDR1 is SGHAT and CDR2 FQNNGV. CDR3 sequence: CASSSVEDTQYF. The CDR3 bases are TGTGCCAGCAGCTCAGTAGAAGATACGCAGTATTTT.

The CDR3 DNA is TGCAGCGTTGAGTGGTGGCCCTATGGCTACACCTTC. Amino acid sequence: CSVEWWPYGYTF. The gene calls are TRBV29-1 and TRBJ1-2; D remains unclear. The V gene's germline CDR1 is SQVTM and CDR2 ANQGSEA. V dropped 3 bases and J dropped 4 bases, with 9 bases sitting between them. CDR3 length: 12 residues.

The J gene is TRBJ2-3, the V gene TRBV25-1; D not certain. The V gene lost 3 bases and the J gene lost 4 bases, with 14 bases spanning the gap. The CDR3 is 15 residues long. Germline V CDR1 and CDR2: MGHDK, SYGVNS. The CDR3 DNA follows: TGTGCCAGCAGTGATTTCGGCCGTGGGCCAGATACGCAGTATTTT. The encoded protein is CASSDFGRGPDTQYF.

This clone turned up a few times. The V call is TRBV29-1, the J call TRBJ2-2; 14 nucleotides agree with TRBD2. J lost 0 bases, V lost 7 bases, and 4 bases had no gene match. The length of the CDR3 is 16 residues. The germline V gene has CDR1 SQVTM and CDR2 ANQGSEA. The DNA of the CDR3 is TGCAGCGCCGGACTAGCGGGAGGCGCGAACACCGGGGAGCTGTTTTTT. Its protein product is CSAGLAGGANTGELFF.

V gene TRBV4-3 combines with J gene TRBJ1-5; no reliable D call. Germline CDR1 reads LGHNA; CDR2 reads YSLEER. This CDR3 spans 14 amino acids. The V end lost 0 bases, the J end lost 3 bases, and 6 bases lay between the germline ends. The CDR3 bases are TGCGCCAGCAGCCAAGACAGGAACAATCAGCCCCAGCATTTT. Translation gives CASSQDRNNQPQHF.

The chain is built from TRBV7-9 and TRBJ2-3, with TRBD2 as a possible D gene (6 bases). This CDR3 region has 14 residues. Germline V CDR1 and CDR2: SEHNR, FQNEAQ (reference sequence). Trimming pared 4 bases from V and 5 bases from J, leaving 13 bases between. Here the CDR3 reads CASSSTGVKDTQYF. CDR3 bases: TGTGCCAGCAGCTCCACGGGGGTGAAAGATACGCAGTATTTT.

The rearrangement uses TRBV5-6 and TRBJ2-5; 7 bases are a match to TRBD2. V lost 6 bases to trimming and J lost 1 base; unmatched junction nucleotides: 15. The CDR3 spans 17 residues. Germline lookup yields CDR1 SGHDT and CDR2 YYEEEE. The CDR3 loop reads CASNIWWEGRLQETQYF. The CDR3 DNA follows: TGTGCCAGCAACATCTGGTGGGAGGGGCGCCTCCAAGAGACCCAGTACTTC.

V and J are TRBV29-1 and TRBJ2-7; D might be TRBD1 (5 bases). The CDR3 spans 13 residues. Trimming pared 4 bases from V and 0 bases from J, leaving 10 bases between. CDR1 and CDR2 from the germline V gene are SQVTM and ANQGSEA. The CDR3 region has the DNA TGCAGCGTTGCAACGACAGCCTCCTACGAGCAGTACTTC. Translation gives CSVATTASYEQYF.

This clone appeared many times. The rearrangement links TRBV29-1 to TRBJ2-5; D not resolved. Germline CDR1 and CDR2: SQVTM and ANQGSEA. This CDR3 contains 13 residues. V was cut by 1 base and J by 5 bases, with 11 bases left in between. CDR3 sequence reads: CSVEGGVVETQYF. The CDR3 nucleotides are TGCAGCGTTGAAGGTGGAGTGGTGGAGACCCAGTACTTC.

This clone was counted many times. The CDR3 sequence is CASSQVPGNYEQYF. For the CDR3, the DNA is TGCGCCAGCAGCCAAGTACCGGGCAACTACGAGCAGTACTTC. This chain joins TRBV4-1 and TRBJ2-7, with D unresolved. Germline lookup yields CDR1 MGHRA and CDR2 YSYEKL. The V gene lost 1 base and the J gene lost 3 bases, with 10 bases spanning the gap. There are 14 residues in the CDR3.

The CDR3 protein is CASSYQPGPQPYEQYF. The CDR3 DNA sequence: TGTGCCAGCAGTTACCAGCCGGGTCCACAACCCTACGAGCAGTACTTC. V gene TRBV6-6 combines with J gene TRBJ2-7; D gene unclear. Germline loops: CDR1 MNHNY, CDR2 SVGAGI (reference sequence). This CDR3 region has 16 residues. V lost 2 bases and J 2 bases, leaving 16 bases between the germline ends.

The chain combines TRBV7-9 with TRBJ2-1; D uncertain. Trimming removed 8 bases from V and 5 bases from J, with 13 bases in between. CDR3 size: 13 residues. Germline-derived CDR1 and CDR2 are SEHNR and FQNEAQ (reference sequence). CDR3 DNA: TGTGCCAGCGGCTCCCGCACTGACAATGAGCAGTTCTTC. Its translation: CASGSRTDNEQFF.

This chain connects TRBV18 to TRBJ2-7; D possibly corresponds to TRBD2 (6 bases). The germline gives CDR1 KGHSH, CDR2 LQKENI. V was pared by 2 bases and J by 7 bases, with 15 bases between. The CDR3 consists of 14 residues. The CDR3 nucleotides read TGTGCCAGCTCACCAGCCGGGACCGGAGGGGAGCAGTACTTC. Translated: CASSPAGTGGEQYF. The whole variable domain, remainder taken from reference TRBV18 and TRBJ2-7, is NAGVMQNPRHLVRRRGQEARLRCSPMKGHSHVYWYRQLPEEGLKFMVYLQKENIIDESGMPKERFSAEFPKEGPSILRIQQVVRGDSAAYFCASSPAGTGGEQYFGPGTRLTVT.

V is TRBV9 and J is TRBJ1-1; D not certain. The germline V gene has CDR1 SGDLS and CDR2 YYNGEE. CDR3 size: 13 residues. Trimming removed 3 bases from V and 5 bases from J, with 11 bases in between. The CDR3 DNA follows: TGTGCCAGCAGCGAGGAGATATCTACTGAAGCTTTCTTT. It yields the protein CASSEEISTEAFF.

This chain uses TRBV28 with TRBJ2-7; D gene ambiguous. This CDR3 comprises 13 residues. The V and J ends lost 6 bases and 2 bases respectively, with 11 bases between them. Germline V gene lookup returns CDR1 MDHEN and CDR2 SYDVKM. The CDR3: CASRPDGAYEQYF. CDR3 nucleotide sequence: TGTGCCAGCAGACCGGACGGCGCCTACGAGCAGTACTTC.

The rearrangement links TRBV5-1 to TRBJ2-3; TRBD1 matches at 7 bases. The V gene end was trimmed by 3 bases and the J gene end by 3 bases; junction bases not matched to a gene: 10. CDR1 and CDR2 (germline): SGHRS, YFSETQ. The CDR3 totals 16 residues. The CDR3: CASSSQGSWGTDTQYF. In DNA form, the CDR3 reads TGCGCCAGCAGCTCACAGGGGTCTTGGGGTACAGATACGCAGTATTTT. The full variable domain, its missing parts supplied by reference TRBV5-1 and TRBJ2-3, is KAGVTQTPRYLIKTRGQQVTLSCSPISGHRSVSWYQQTPGQGLQFLFEYFSETQRNKGNFPGRFSGRQFSNSRSEMNVSTLELGDSALYLCASSSQGSWGTDTQYFGPGTRLTVL.

The chain joins TRBV29-1 to TRBJ1-2; D may be TRBD1 (5 bases). The germline V gene has CDR1 SQVTM and CDR2 ANQGSEA. The V gene lost 5 bases and the J gene lost 8 bases, with 18 bases spanning the gap. The CDR3 spans 13 residues. CDR3 amino acids: CSVLLSMGVGYTF. The CDR3 bases are TGCAGCGTTCTTCTGTCTATGGGGGTAGGCTACACCTTC.

The rearrangement links TRBV9 to TRBJ1-2; perhaps TRBD1 as D (5 bases). The CDR3 totals 14 residues. V was shortened by 4 bases and J by 0 bases, with 10 bases between the two germline ends. The germline V gene has CDR1 SGDLS and CDR2 YYNGEE. In nucleotides, the CDR3 is TGTGCCAGCAGCAAGGGGACGGCTAACTATGGCTACACCTTC. This encodes CASSKGTANYGYTF.

This chain connects TRBV7-9 to TRBJ2-1; 9 nucleotides match TRBD2. Germline-derived CDR1 and CDR2 are SEHNR and FQNEAQ (reference sequence). Unmatched junction bases numbered 4, after V lost 4 bases and J lost 3 bases. The CDR3 runs to 15 residues. CDR3 sequence: CASSSAGGGYNEQFF. The CDR3 DNA follows: TGTGCCAGCAGCTCTGCGGGAGGGGGCTACAATGAGCAGTTCTTC.

This chain joins TRBV6-5 and TRBJ1-1; 7 nucleotides agree with TRBD1. After removal of 2 bases from V and 1 base from J, the junction contained 4 bases not matched to a gene. This CDR3 is 15 amino acids long. CDR1 MNHEY and CDR2 SVGAGI come from the germline V gene. The CDR3 loop reads CASSYTAGGNTEAFF. The CDR3 nucleotides are TGTGCCAGCAGTTACACGGCAGGGGGGAACACTGAAGCTTTCTTT.

The chain combines TRBV7-8 with TRBJ2-5; D uncertain. Germline values: CDR1 SGHVS, CDR2 FQNEAQ. Trimming took off 1 base at V and 5 bases at J, with 11 bases between the two ends. This CDR3 comprises 14 residues. CDR3 amino acids: CASSLVARSETQYF. CDR3 in DNA: TGTGCCAGCAGCTTAGTCGCCCGCAGTGAGACCCAGTACTTC.